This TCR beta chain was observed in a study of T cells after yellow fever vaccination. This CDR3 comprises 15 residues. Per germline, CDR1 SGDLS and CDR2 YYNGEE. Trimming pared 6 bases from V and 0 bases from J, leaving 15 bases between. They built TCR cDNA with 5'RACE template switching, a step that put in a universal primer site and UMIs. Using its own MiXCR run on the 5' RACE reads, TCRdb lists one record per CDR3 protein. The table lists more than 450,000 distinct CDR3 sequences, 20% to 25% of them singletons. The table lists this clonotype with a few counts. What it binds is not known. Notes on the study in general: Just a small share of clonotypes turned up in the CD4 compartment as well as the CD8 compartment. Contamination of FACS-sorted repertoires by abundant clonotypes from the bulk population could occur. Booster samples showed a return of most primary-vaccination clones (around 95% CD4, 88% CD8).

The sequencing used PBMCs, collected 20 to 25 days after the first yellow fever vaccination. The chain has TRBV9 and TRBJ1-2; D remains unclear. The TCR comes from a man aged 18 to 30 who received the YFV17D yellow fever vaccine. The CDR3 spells CASNNPAAANYGYTF. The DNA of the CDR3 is TGTGCCAGCAACAATCCGGCAGCTGCTAACTATGGCTACACCTTC.